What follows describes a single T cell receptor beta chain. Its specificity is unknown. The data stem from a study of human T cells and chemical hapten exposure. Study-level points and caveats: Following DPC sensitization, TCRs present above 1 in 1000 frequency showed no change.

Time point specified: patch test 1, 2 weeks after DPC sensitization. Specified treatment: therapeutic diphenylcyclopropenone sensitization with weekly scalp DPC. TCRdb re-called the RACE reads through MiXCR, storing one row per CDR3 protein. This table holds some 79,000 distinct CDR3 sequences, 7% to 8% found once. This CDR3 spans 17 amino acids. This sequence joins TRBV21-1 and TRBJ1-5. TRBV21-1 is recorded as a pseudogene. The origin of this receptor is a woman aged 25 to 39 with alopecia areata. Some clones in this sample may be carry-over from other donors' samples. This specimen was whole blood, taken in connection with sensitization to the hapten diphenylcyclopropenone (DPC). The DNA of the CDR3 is TGTGCCAGCAGCAAAGAGTCAGAAATTCATAGCAATCAGCCCCAGAATTTT. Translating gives CASSKESEIHSNQPQNF.